This T cell receptor beta chain was retrieved from a study of T cell responses to AZD1222 COVID-19 vaccine. Study findings and constraints: Possibly, clonal diversity was underestimated; donors were largely white British and included more females. Spike-specific TCR breadth rose after two AZD1222 doses, and depth rose as well. Repertoire samples came only from after the peak T cell response.

As regards this clone: What it binds is not known.

The data were produced by immunoSEQ multiplex PCR, yet TCRdb's version contains in-frame clones alone and is incomplete. The sample has approximately 120,000 clones, 88% seen once. This specimen was peripheral blood, taken on day 0 of AZD1222 vaccination. The receptor comes from an adult in good health.

CDR3: CAWTRTGNTEAFF. The CDR3 nucleotides read TGTGCCTGGACCCGGACAGGTAACACTGAAGCTTTCTTT. The rearrangement uses TRBV30 and TRBJ1-1; 7 bases are shared with TRBD1. CDR3 size: 13 residues. V was pared by 4 bases and J by 2 bases, with 4 bases of the junction left unmatched. In germline, CDR1 is GTSNPN, CDR2 SVGIG (reference sequence).